This T cell receptor (beta chain) was obtained from a study of shared clonotypes between healthy human individuals. Assay used: immunoSEQ multiplex PCR; TCRdb lists only in-frame clones, some missing. The sample consists of 2,500,000 or so clones, approximately 92% of them appearing once. CDR1 is SGHRS, CDR2 YFSETQ, per germline. The length of the CDR3 is 14 residues. V lost 0 bases and J 1 base, leaving 5 bases between the germline ends. Donors were healthy HIV-negative adults without recent acute infections or vaccinations. In this sample, this clone turned up a few times. In the same sample, other DNA sequences code for this CDR3.

V and J are TRBV5-1 and TRBJ1-3; the D is unclear. The source is a man between 18 and 29 years old in good health. Material: naive CD4+ T cells sorted from blood. Regarding subset: CD45RA+ positively selected. The chain's CDR3 is CASSLEGSGNTIYF. The CDR3 DNA reads TGCGCCAGCAGCTTGGAAGGTTCTGGAAACACCATATATTTT.